These T cell receptor beta chains were read from a single sample in a study of T-cell memory formation after mild COVID-19. TCRdb re-analysed the 5' RACE reads in MiXCR, keeping a single row per CDR3 protein. This sample has around 200,000 distinct CDR3 sequences, with under 20% found just once. The material sequenced was PBMCs or a T cell subset sorted from them (not recorded which). All receptors derive from an adult woman who had mild COVID-19 (a few samples of this study predate the infection). Cell type and time point are not known. CDR3s include the opening cysteine and the closing phenylalanine or tryptophan. Each record gives: D gene, V gene, clone size, J gene, CDR3 protein, CDR3 DNA. D genes are given only for firm matches. Part of the rows lack a size; the others show once, few, many or a class for expanded clones.

D: NA; V: TRBV21-1; size: few; J: TRBJ2-7; CDR3: CASSKDKGAEEQYF; DNA: TGTGCCAGCAGCAAAGATAAAGGGGCAGAAGAGCAGTACTTC
D: NA; V: TRBV7-7; size: NA; J: TRBJ2-5; CDR3: CASSLVRGWETQYF; DNA: TGTGCCAGCAGCTTAGTAAGGGGTTGGGAGACCCAGTACTTC
D: NA; V: TRBV7-9; size: few; J: TRBJ2-5; CDR3: CASSLQGPQETQYF; DNA: TGTGCCAGCAGCTTACAGGGTCCCCAAGAGACCCAGTACTTC
D: NA; V: TRBV9; size: few; J: TRBJ2-7; CDR3: CASSVGTIGSYEQYF; DNA: TGTGCCAGCAGCGTAGGAACCATCGGATCCTACGAGCAGTACTTC
D: NA; V: TRBV6-1; size: NA; J: TRBJ1-2; CDR3: CASSETPGVNYGYTF; DNA: TGTGCCAGCAGTGAAACCCCAGGGGTGAACTATGGCTACACCTTC
D: NA; V: TRBV5-1; size: NA; J: TRBJ2-7; CDR3: CASSLGAVSSYEQYF; DNA: TGCGCCAGCAGCTTGGGGGCGGTAAGCTCCTACGAGCAGTACTTC
D: TRBD2; V: TRBV12-3/TRBV12-4; size: NA; J: TRBJ2-5; CDR3: CASSSGLAKETQYF; DNA: TGTGCCAGCAGTTCGGGACTAGCGAAAGAGACCCAGTACTTC
D: TRBD1; V: TRBV30; size: few; J: TRBJ2-2; CDR3: CAWGSGLTGRSGELFF; DNA: TGTGCCTGGGGCTCTGGGTTGACAGGGAGATCCGGGGAGCTGTTTTTT
D: TRBD2; V: TRBV7-6; size: NA; J: TRBJ2-3; CDR3: CASSLSSPGTGTSASF; DNA: TGTGCCAGCAGCTTATCTTCCCCCGGAACCGGGACTAGCGCAAGTTTT
D: NA; V: TRBV2; size: few; J: TRBJ2-5; CDR3: CASSEAESSLQETQYF; DNA: TGTGCCAGCAGTGAAGCGGAGTCTAGCCTCCAAGAGACCCAGTACTTC
D: NA; V: TRBV7-8; size: NA; J: TRBJ2-1; CDR3: CASSLADGDSYDEQFF; DNA: TGTGCCAGCAGCTTAGCGGACGGGGATTCGTACGATGAGCAGTTCTTC
D: TRBD1; V: TRBV6-6; size: few; J: TRBJ2-5; CDR3: CASTQNDRVGETQYF; DNA: TGTGCCAGCACCCAGAACGACAGGGTGGGAGAGACCCAGTACTTC
D: NA; V: TRBV7-2; size: few; J: TRBJ2-2; CDR3: CASSLGTATGELFF; DNA: TGTGCCAGCAGCCTCGGGACGGCCACCGGGGAGCTGTTTTTT
D: TRBD1; V: TRBV3-1; size: NA; J: TRBJ2-1; CDR3: CASSGGTGHYNEQFF; DNA: TGTGCCAGCAGCGGGGGGACAGGCCACTACAATGAGCAGTTCTTC
D: NA; V: TRBV7-2; size: few; J: TRBJ2-7; CDR3: CASSSQGSYEQYF; DNA: TGTGCCAGCAGCTCGCAGGGCTCCTACGAGCAGTACTTC
D: NA; V: TRBV5-1; size: NA; J: TRBJ2-1; CDR3: CASSLEGYREQFF; DNA: TGCGCCAGCAGCTTGGAGGGGTACCGGGAGCAGTTCTTC